This entry features one T cell receptor beta chain sequence. Its antigen is unknown. The record originates from a study of T cell responses to AZD1222 COVID-19 vaccine. Study-level points and caveats: Repertoire sampling was restricted to post-peak T cell response timepoints.

This CDR3 has 15 amino acids. The V gene lost 5 bases and the J gene lost 2 bases, with 13 bases spanning the gap. Germline CDR1 reads MDHEN; CDR2 reads SYDVKM. Assay used: immunoSEQ multiplex PCR; TCRdb lists only in-frame clones, some missing. Among around 200,000 clones listed, about 93% were seen once. The source was peripheral blood, collected 28 days after the second dose of the MenACWY control vaccine. The chain employs TRBV28 and TRBJ1-3; the D is unclear. The TCR comes from an adult who received the MenACWY meningococcal vaccine as a control. CDR3 in DNA: TGTGCCAGCAGTCCCGACGGGCTACCTGGAAACACCATATATTTT. This sequence encodes CASSPDGLPGNTIYF.